The 4 T cell receptor beta chains presented below share a single source sample, sequenced in a study of blood T cell repertoires in COVID-19. The assay was immunoSEQ multiplex PCR, and TCRdb's table has in-frame clones only and misses some. This sample carries more than 300,000 clones, roughly 86% of them seen once, and the ten largest clones take 1.9%. The sample was PBMCs or T cells enriched from blood (not recorded which). These receptor sequences come from a man aged 40-55 years in a cohort exposed to, infected with or recovered from COVID-19 (not recorded which).

The V gene is TRBV28, the J gene TRBJ1-4; D ambiguous. The germline V gene has CDR1 MDHEN and CDR2 SYDVKM. Deletions cut 6 bases from V and 5 bases from J, with 13 bases between. This CDR3 is 14 amino acids long. CDR3 nucleotides: TGTGCCAGCAGCCAGCGGACCTTCAATGAAAAACTGTTTTTT. It specifies CASSQRTFNEKLFF. Combining the CDR3 with reference TRBV28 and TRBJ1-4 gives the whole variable domain DVKVTQSSRYLVKRTGEKVFLECVQDMDHENMFWYRQDPGLGLRLIYFSYDVKMKEKGDIPEGYSVSREKKERFSLILESASTNQTSMYLCASSQRTFNEKLFFGSGTQLSVL.

The sample holds a few counts of this clone. The rearrangement links TRBV7-6 to TRBJ2-7, with 10 bases that match TRBD2. The CDR3 runs to 17 residues. CDR1 and CDR2 (germline): SGHVS, FNYEAQ. Trimming removed 5 bases from V and 1 base from J; junction bases left unmatched: 11. The DNA of the CDR3 is TGTGCCAGCAGCCCCATGTGGGGGGGACTAGCGTCCTACGAGCAGTACTTC. Amino acids: CASSPMWGGLASYEQYF. Full variable domain (remainder filled in from reference TRBV7-6 and TRBJ2-7): GAGVSQSPRYKVTKRGQDVALRCDPISGHVSLYWYRQALGQGPEFLTYFNYEAQQDKSGLPNDRFSAERPEGSISTLTIQRTEQRDSAMYRCASSPMWGGLASYEQYFGPGTRLTVT.

This sequence joins TRBV28 and TRBJ1-1; the match to TRBD1 covers 7 bases. CDR1 is MDHEN and CDR2 is SYDVKM in the germline V gene. The CDR3 sequence is 15 residues long. J lost 1 base, V lost 6 bases, and 8 bases had no gene match. CDR3: CASRVPTGTNTEAFF. The CDR3 DNA sequence: TGTGCCAGCAGAGTCCCGACAGGGACGAACACTGAAGCTTTCTTT.

This chain uses TRBV5-1 with TRBJ1-1, with 12 bases fitting TRBD1. The CDR3 spans 16 residues. The V gene's germline CDR1 is SGHRS and CDR2 YFSETQ. With V trimmed by 3 bases and J by 4 bases, 7 bases remained unmatched. The CDR3 loop reads CASSSGQGASGTEAFF. The CDR3 nucleotides are TGCGCCAGCAGCTCGGGACAGGGGGCCTCGGGCACTGAAGCTTTCTTT.